Presented here are 16 T cell receptor beta chains from one specimen sequenced in a study of shared T cell receptors in the human thymus (dated by TCRdb to the early 2020s). The method behind the library was the immunoSEQ multiplex PCR assay. This immuneACCESS table, as held by TCRdb, lists in-frame sequences with V and J called but not all clones. Of the missing ones, under half trace to an unresolved V gene in checked studies; the others have no known cause. Here the sample has 600,000 or so clones; approximately 87% occur a single time. The biggest ten clones account for just under 0.0095% of the sample. These same data were also listed under a study on human thymus T cells.

Specimen: thymocytes. The source is a boy less than two years old with a congenital heart defect. Donor details come from another sample of the same person, matched by shared clones.

The rearrangement links TRBV29-1 to TRBJ2-3, with TRBD1 matching 7 bases. CDR3 size: 17 residues. The V gene end was trimmed by 8 bases and the J gene end by 2 bases; junction bases not matched to a gene: 19. In germline, CDR1 is SQVTM, CDR2 ANQGSEA. In nucleotides, the CDR3 is TGCAGCTTTATGCCGCTACAGGGGTTGGGGGACACAGATACGCAGTATTTT. This sequence encodes CSFMPLQGLGDTDTQYF.

This clone was counted a few times. The rearrangement uses TRBV18 and TRBJ2-7, with TRBD1 identical over 7 bases. The J segment lost 5 bases and the V segment lost 3 bases, leaving 7 bases of the junction unmatched. CDR1 is KGHSH, CDR2 LQKENI, per germline. The CDR3 has 14 residues. CDR3 coding DNA: TGTGCCAGCTCACCCATATTAGACAGGGACGAGCAGTACTTC. Translated, it gives CASSPILDRDEQYF. The full variable domain, in which reference TRBV18 and TRBJ2-7 provide the parts outside the CDR3, is NAGVMQNPRHLVRRRGQEARLRCSPMKGHSHVYWYRQLPEEGLKFMVYLQKENIIDESGMPKERFSAEFPKEGPSILRIQQVVRGDSAAYFCASSPILDRDEQYFGPGTRLTVT.

The chain is built from TRBV6-6 and TRBJ1-1, with TRBD1 matching over 10 bases. CDR1 and CDR2 (germline): MNHNY, SVGAGI (reference sequence). The CDR3 runs 14 residues. V lost 7 bases to trimming and J lost 6 bases; unmatched junction nucleotides: 8. The CDR3 reads CASNIRDRGPEAFF. In nucleotides, the CDR3 is TGTGCCAGCAACATCCGGGACAGGGGACCTGAAGCTTTCTTT.

This clone is a singleton in its sample. The gene calls are TRBV11-3 and TRBJ1-3; maybe TRBD1 (6 bases). CDR1 and CDR2 from the germline V gene are SGHNT and YENEEA. The length of the CDR3 is 15 residues. Trimming pared 4 bases from V and 4 bases from J, leaving 14 bases between. CDR3 in amino acids: CASSSGALEGNTIYF. DNA for the CDR3: TGTGCCAGCAGCTCAGGGGCCTTAGAGGGAAACACCATATATTTT.

The chain recombines TRBV28 with TRBJ1-5; TRBD1 is a possible D gene (6 bases). This CDR3 comprises 14 residues. In germline, CDR1 is MDHEN, CDR2 SYDVKM. Trimming removed 6 bases at V and 3 bases at J, with 12 bases between. The DNA for the CDR3 is TGTGCCAGCAGGGAACAGGGAGCCAATCAGCCCCAGCATTTT. As protein: CASREQGANQPQHF.

The CDR3 spells CASVGSSRTHNEQFF. For the CDR3, the DNA is TGTGCTAGTGTAGGCTCCTCCAGGACACACAATGAGCAGTTCTTC. The gene calls are TRBV12-5 and TRBJ2-1, with D perhaps TRBD1 (5 bases). Germline V lookup: CDR1 LGHNT, CDR2 FRNRAP. The V gene lost 7 bases and the J gene lost 5 bases, with 18 bases spanning the gap. The CDR3 length is 15 residues.

The chain joins TRBV10-1 to TRBJ2-1, with 9 bases that match TRBD2. The CDR3 is 17 amino acids. CDR1 WNHNN and CDR2 SYGVQD come from the germline V gene (reference sequence). With 8 bases clipped from V and 0 bases from J, the junction kept 11 bases outside the gene matches. CDR3 bases: TGCGCCAGCGCTACTAGCGGGCGCCCCTTCTCCTACAATGAGCAGTTCTTC. Translated: CASATSGRPFSYNEQFF.

This clone was counted a few times. The rearrangement links TRBV15 to TRBJ2-6; tentative D call: TRBD2 (6 bases). This CDR3 has 22 residues. The germline V and J ends were trimmed by 0 bases and 2 bases, with 26 bases remaining between them. Germline V gives CDR1 LNHNV, CDR2 YYDKDF (reference sequence). The CDR3 coding sequence is TGTGCCACCAGCAGAGATCTCGATAAGCCGGGACTGACTCATCCTGGGGCCAACGTCCTGACTTTC. Protein: CATSRDLDKPGLTHPGANVLTF.

V gene TRBV4-1 combines with J gene TRBJ2-7; a possible D gene is TRBD2 (5 bases). The V end lost 2 bases, the J end lost 3 bases, and 20 bases lay between the germline ends. Looked up from germline, CDR1 is MGHRA and CDR2 is YSYEKL. This CDR3 contains 17 residues. The CDR3 loop reads CASSQRVRGRPLYEQYF. CDR3 nucleotide sequence: TGCGCCAGCAGCCAAAGGGTACGAGGGAGACCTCTCTACGAGCAGTACTTC.

The rearrangement uses TRBV5-5 and TRBJ2-7; D may be TRBD1 (5 bases). The CDR3 runs to 13 residues. CDR1 and CDR2 from the germline V gene are SGHKS and YYEKEE (reference sequence). Trimming pared 6 bases from V and 3 bases from J, leaving 13 bases between. This chain's CDR3 is CASNYDRDYEQYF. DNA of the CDR3: TGTGCCAGCAATTACGACAGAGACTACGAGCAGTACTTC.

Only a few counts were recorded for this clone. CDR3 loop: CAIAPGEDYEQYF. The DNA of the CDR3 is TGTGCCATCGCACCCGGGGAAGATTACGAGCAGTACTTC. The chain carries TRBV10-3 and TRBJ2-7; D possibly corresponds to TRBD2 (5 bases). CDR1 is ENHRY, CDR2 SYGVKD, per germline. The CDR3 has 13 residues. Trimming pared 8 bases from V and 4 bases from J, leaving 15 bases between.

The chain couples TRBV27 to TRBJ2-7; 7 bases map to TRBD1. The V segment lost 4 bases and the J segment 4 bases; nucleotides outside the gene matches: 19. The CDR3 length is 18 residues. Germline assignment: CDR1 MNHEY and CDR2 SMNVEV (reference sequence). CDR3 nucleotide sequence: TGTGCCAGCAGTTCATCGATAGGCGTTAGGGGGCCCCGATACGAGCAGTACTTC. This codes for CASSSSIGVRGPRYEQYF.

V and J are TRBV18 and TRBJ1-5; D ambiguous. Germline CDR1 and CDR2: KGHSH and LQKENI. This CDR3 comprises 12 residues. Trimming shortened V by 3 bases and J by 15 bases, and 15 bases separated the two germline ends. CDR3 protein: CASSPDKSNGHF. As DNA, the CDR3 is TGTGCCAGCTCACCCGACAAATCAAACGGGCATTTT.

The chain's CDR3 is CASSSKEALRGYTF. CDR3 DNA: TGTGCCAGCTCATCCAAAGAGGCCCTCCGGGGCTACACCTTC. This chain links TRBV18 with TRBJ1-2; D gene unclear. Trimming took off 5 bases at V and 8 bases at J, with 18 bases between the two ends. The CDR3 runs to 14 residues. Germline CDR1 KGHSH, CDR2 LQKENI.

V and J are TRBV9 and TRBJ2-2; weak D call: TRBD2 (5 bases). Trimming removed 4 bases at V and 7 bases at J, with 11 bases between. CDR1 is SGDLS, CDR2 YYNGEE, per germline. The CDR3 covers 13 residues. CDR3 sequence reads: CASSPIGNGELFF. In DNA, the CDR3 is TGTGCCAGCAGCCCCATCGGGAACGGGGAGCTGTTTTTT.

The rearrangement uses TRBV29-1 and TRBJ2-1; D perhaps matches TRBD2 (7 bases). Germline CDR1 and CDR2: SQVTM and ANQGSEA. This CDR3 spans 16 amino acids. V was trimmed by 5 bases and J by 4 bases, leaving 21 bases between them. The CDR3 loop is CSVRGAAIPKYNEQFF. The DNA of the CDR3 is TGCAGCGTTCGGGGGGCGGCTATCCCTAAGTACAATGAGCAGTTCTTC.